This entry lists 10 T cell receptor beta chains sequenced from one sample in a study of blood T cell repertoires in COVID-19. TCRdb's copy holds only in-frame clones and misses some; the assay was immunoSEQ multiplex PCR. The sample consists of approximately 230,000 clones, roughly 84% of them appearing once. Specimen: peripheral blood. These receptor sequences come from a woman aged 40 to 50 with active or convalescent COVID-19.

This chain connects TRBV5-4 to TRBJ2-5; a weak D match, TRBD2 (6 bases). From germline, CDR1 is SGHNT and CDR2 YYREEE (reference sequence). The CDR3 is 14 amino acids. V was cut by 5 bases and J by 5 bases, with 16 bases left in between. The CDR3 loop reads CASRKDYLSETQYF. In DNA, the CDR3 is TGTGCCAGCAGGAAGGACTACCTTAGTGAGACCCAGTACTTC. Together with reference TRBV5-4 and TRBJ2-5, the CDR3 gives the full variable domain: ETGVTQSPTHLIKTRGQQVTLRCSSQSGHNTVSWYQQALGQGPQFIFQYYREEENGRGNFPPRFSGLQFPNYSSELNVNALELDDSALYLCASRKDYLSETQYFGPGTRLLVL.

The chain joins TRBV18 to TRBJ1-5; 8 bases match TRBD1. Germline CDR1 and CDR2: KGHSH and LQKENI. The CDR3 covers 13 residues. V gave up 3 bases and J gave up 7 bases; unmatched junction bases: 2. The DNA for the CDR3 is TGTGCCAGCTCACCTCAGGGGGCCCAGCCCCAGCATTTT. It encodes CASSPQGAQPQHF.

The V call is TRBV5-6, the J call TRBJ2-4; 7 nucleotides line up with TRBD1. V lost 4 bases and J lost 8; bases outside the gene matches: 12. The CDR3 runs to 15 residues. CDR1 is SGHDT and CDR2 is YYEEEE in the germline V gene. The CDR3 bases are TGTGCCAGCAGCCTAGCTAAGGGGGCAGGATACATTCAGTACTTC. It translates to CASSLAKGAGYIQYF.

V usage is TRBV27 and J usage is TRBJ1-6, with unresolved D. The CDR3 loop spans 12 amino acids. CDR1 and CDR2 from the germline V gene are MNHEY and SMNVEV (reference sequence). With 5 bases removed from V and 9 bases from J, the gap between germline ends came to 8 bases. The CDR3 DNA reads as TGTGCCAGCAGTCGCCCGAGTTCACCCCTCCACTTT. This sequence encodes CASSRPSSPLHF.

The rearrangement joins TRBV4-2 to TRBJ2-2; weak D call: TRBD1 (6 bases). V lost 4 bases to trimming and J lost 6 bases, with 18 bases between them. From germline, CDR1 is LGHNA and CDR2 YNFKEQ. This CDR3 spans 16 amino acids. CDR3: CASSRTLGGFAGELFF. The CDR3 coding sequence is TGTGCCAGCAGCCGGACTCTAGGGGGATTCGCCGGGGAGCTGTTTTTT.

On this clone: Other DNA sequences from this sample encode an identical CDR3 as well. DNA for the CDR3: TGTGCCAGCAGTGTGAGCGGTAGCACAGATACGCAGTATTTT. Encoded protein: CASSVSGSTDTQYF. The chain employs TRBV6-4 and TRBJ2-3, with TRBD2 as a possible D gene (5 bases). Germline-derived CDR1 and CDR2 are MRHNA and SNTAGT. V was clipped by 4 bases and J by 0 bases, with 8 bases between them. The CDR3 contains 14 residues.

This chain uses TRBV10-3 with TRBJ2-2; 9 bases line up with TRBD2. Germline-derived CDR1 and CDR2 are ENHRY and SYGVKD. The CDR3 has 15 residues. The J segment lost 7 bases and the V segment lost 7 bases, leaving 10 bases of the junction unmatched. CDR3 in amino acids: CAINSGGNWGGELFF. In DNA, the CDR3 is TGTGCCATCAATAGCGGGGGCAACTGGGGCGGGGAGCTGTTTTTT.

The chain couples TRBV28 to TRBJ1-1; D might be TRBD1 (5 bases). Germline CDR1 is MDHEN and CDR2 is SYDVKM. This CDR3 has 14 residues. The V end lost 2 bases, the J end lost 3 bases, and 10 bases lay between the germline ends. For the CDR3, the DNA is TGTGCCAGCAGTTTAGGGGACTTGGACACTGAAGCTTTCTTT. Its protein is CASSLGDLDTEAFF.

The chain combines TRBV2 with TRBJ1-5, with TRBD1 matching 8 bases. The CDR3 totals 15 residues. V shed 7 bases, J shed 7 bases, and the junction held 12 bases outside the gene matches. The germline V gene has CDR1 SNHLY and CDR2 FYNNEI. CDR3 sequence reads: CASTLGQVVGQPQHF. The DNA for the CDR3 is TGTGCCAGCACCTTGGGACAGGTCGTTGGGCAGCCCCAGCATTTT.

The V and J genes are TRBV5-1 and TRBJ1-5; D uncertain. The V end lost 1 base, the J end lost 3 bases, and 11 bases lay between the germline ends. The germline gives CDR1 SGHRS, CDR2 YFSETQ. The CDR3 contains 15 residues. In nucleotides, the CDR3 is TGCGCCAGCAGCTTGACCTCGGAGGACAATCAGCCCCAGCATTTT. It specifies CASSLTSEDNQPQHF.